This T cell receptor beta chain emerged from a study of T cell changes during pregnancy in multiple sclerosis. Some clones are missing from TCRdb's copy, which holds only in-frame ones; the method was immunoSEQ multiplex PCR. The sample lists tens of thousands of clones; around 92% were seen once. J gave up 3 bases and V 4 bases, and 4 bases lay outside the gene matches. CDR1 and CDR2 (germline): SGHRS, YFSETQ. The length of the CDR3 is 14 residues. This TCR was recovered from a female donor with multiple sclerosis, enrolled in a pregnancy study. V is TRBV5-1 and J is TRBJ2-5; 9 bases are shared with TRBD2. The sequencing used CD4+ T cells from peripheral blood mononuclear cells, collected in the third trimester of pregnancy. This chain's CDR3 is CASSPLAGEETQYF. The DNA of the CDR3 is TGCGCCAGCAGCCCCTTAGCGGGGGAAGAGACCCAGTACTTC.